The T cell receptor beta chain described here comes from a study of blood T cell repertoires in COVID-19. In the study overall: Whether acute or convalescent, the COVID-19 samples came from the United States, Italy and Spain. T cells, B-cell-depleted T cells, or PBMCs provided the cDNA or gDNA that served as material.

Participants were aged about 18 to 100 years, lived in roughly 25 US areas, and enrolled virtually. Germline assignment: CDR1 KGHSH and CDR2 LQKENI. V lost 1 base, J lost 5 bases, and 8 bases stayed unmatched. This CDR3 comprises 16 residues. In the original analysis: Nucleated cell counts were estimated from reference gene primer amplification. The repertoire was sequenced with immunoSEQ multiplex PCR; TCRdb's copy has only in-frame clones and lacks some. The V and J calls and clone size are taken from that table; D and trimming were inferred from the DNA. The data contain about 150,000 clones, under 90% of them singletons.

This TCR was sampled from a man over 45 who had recovered from COVID-19. The V and J genes are TRBV18 and TRBJ2-1; 7 bases fit TRBD1. Input material: PBMCs or T cells enriched from blood (not recorded which). The CDR3: CASSPRSNRGNNEQFF. In DNA form, the CDR3 reads TGTGCCAGCTCACCACGATCGAACAGGGGAAACAATGAGCAGTTCTTC.